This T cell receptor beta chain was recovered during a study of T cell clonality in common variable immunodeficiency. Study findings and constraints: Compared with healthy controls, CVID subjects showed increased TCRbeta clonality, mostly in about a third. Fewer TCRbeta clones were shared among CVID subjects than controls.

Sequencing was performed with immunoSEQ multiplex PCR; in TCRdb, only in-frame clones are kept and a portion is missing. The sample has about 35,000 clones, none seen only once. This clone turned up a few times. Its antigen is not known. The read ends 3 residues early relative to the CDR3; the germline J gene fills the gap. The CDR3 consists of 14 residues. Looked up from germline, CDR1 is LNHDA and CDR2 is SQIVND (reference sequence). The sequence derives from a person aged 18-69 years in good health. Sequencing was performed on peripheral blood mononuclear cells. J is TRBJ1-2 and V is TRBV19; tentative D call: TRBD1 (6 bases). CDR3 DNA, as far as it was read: TGTGCCAGTAGCCCCTCTAGCGGGGGCTACGAC. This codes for CASSPSSGGYD. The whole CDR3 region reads CASSPSSGGYDYTF. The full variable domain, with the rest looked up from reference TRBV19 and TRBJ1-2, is DGGITQSPKYLFRKEGQNVTLSCEQNLNHDAMYWYRQDPGQGLRLIYYSQIVNDFQKGDIAEGYSVSREKKESFPLTVTSAQKNPTAFYLCASSPSSGGYDYTFGSGTRLTVV.